These 24 T cell receptor beta chains share one sample of origin, sequenced in a study of T cell responses to AZD1222 COVID-19 vaccine. The assay was immunoSEQ multiplex PCR, and TCRdb's table has in-frame clones only and misses some. The data hold roughly 130,000 clones, with 92% observed a single time. The source was peripheral blood, collected 28 days after the second AZD1222 dose. The receptors stem from an adult who received the AZD1222 COVID-19 vaccine.

V is TRBV19 and J is TRBJ1-5, with TRBD1 identical over 8 bases. Germline V gene lookup returns CDR1 LNHDA and CDR2 SQIVND (reference sequence). This CDR3 comprises 17 residues. V lost 1 base, J lost 5 bases, and 10 bases stayed unmatched. Here the CDR3 reads CASSIAGTGRTHQPQHF. In DNA, the CDR3 is TGTGCCAGTAGTATAGCCGGGACAGGTCGGACACATCAGCCCCAGCATTTT.

This clone was observed a single time. The rearrangement joins TRBV6-6 to TRBJ2-2; 9 bases are a match to TRBD1. Germline-derived CDR1 and CDR2 are MNHNY and SVGAGI (reference sequence). CDR3 length: 15 amino acids. The V segment lost 4 bases and the J segment 7 bases; nucleotides outside the gene matches: 7. CDR3 sequence: CASSSGTGFIGELFF. CDR3 DNA sequence: TGTGCCAGCAGTTCCGGGACAGGGTTTATCGGGGAGCTGTTTTTT.

The V call is TRBV13, the J call TRBJ2-1, with TRBD1 matching over 9 bases. Germline CDR1 PRHDT, CDR2 FYEKMQ (reference sequence). CDR3 length: 15 residues. The V segment lost 2 bases and the J segment 4 bases; nucleotides outside the gene matches: 3. CDR3 nucleotides: TGTGCCAGCAGCTTAAGGGACAGGGATTACAATGAGCAGTTCTTC. It specifies CASSLRDRDYNEQFF.

The rearrangement links TRBV29-1 to TRBJ1-4, with D perhaps TRBD1 (6 bases). Trimming removed 6 bases at V and 4 bases at J, with 12 bases between. The CDR3 sequence is 13 residues long. The germline CDR1 and CDR2 sequences are SQVTM and ANQGSEA. CDR3 protein: CSVSSQGNEKLFF. The CDR3 nucleotides are TGCAGCGTCTCGTCACAGGGTAATGAAAAACTGTTTTTT.

This clone was seen once. This sequence joins TRBV4-3 and TRBJ1-4; 9 nucleotides match TRBD1. The CDR3 runs to 15 residues. V shed 4 bases and J 12 bases; nucleotides not matched to a gene: 12. Germline V gene data show CDR1 as LGHNA and CDR2 as YSLEER. CDR3 DNA sequence: TGCGCCAGCAGCCTAAAAAGGGTCGGGGACAGGGAACTGTTTTTT. Amino acid sequence: CASSLKRVGDRELFF.

The chain carries TRBV27 and TRBJ2-7; TRBD1 aligns across 9 bases. Germline V lookup: CDR1 MNHEY, CDR2 SMNVEV (reference sequence). The CDR3 sequence is 15 residues long. V shed 6 bases and J 1 base; nucleotides not matched to a gene: 7. Written as DNA, the CDR3 is TGTGCCAGCAGGTACGGGACAGGGCATTCCTACGAGCAGTACTTC. Translation: CASRYGTGHSYEQYF.

V is TRBV6-5 and J is TRBJ2-7; weak D call: TRBD1 (7 bases). This CDR3 region has 13 residues. Germline V gene data show CDR1 as MNHEY and CDR2 as SVGAGI. V gave up 6 bases and J gave up 1 base, with 10 bases separating them. The CDR3 nucleotides are TGTGCCAGCAGGTCAGGGGGGTCCTACGAGCAGTACTTC. Its translation: CASRSGGSYEQYF.

V usage is TRBV4-2 and J usage is TRBJ2-1, with TRBD1 matching 7 bases. The germline gives CDR1 LGHNA, CDR2 YNFKEQ. CDR3 length equals 15 residues. Trimming at V came to 0 bases and at J to 8 bases, leaving 7 bases not matched to a gene. The CDR3 region is CASSQESYRGDEQFF. DNA of the CDR3: TGTGCCAGCAGCCAAGAATCGTACAGGGGTGATGAGCAGTTCTTC.

This clone was counted between two and nine times. The chain carries TRBV19 and TRBJ2-7; 8 bases map to TRBD1. This CDR3 has 16 amino acids. Germline CDR1 LNHDA, CDR2 SQIVND (reference sequence). V gave up 6 bases and J gave up 5 bases; unmatched junction bases: 15. The CDR3 sequence: CASSPALDRGRDEQYF. CDR3 bases: TGTGCCAGTAGCCCCGCCCTAGACAGGGGACGGGACGAGCAGTACTTC.

V gene TRBV29-1 combines with J gene TRBJ1-1, with TRBD1 matching over 7 bases. Germline V gene lookup returns CDR1 SQVTM and CDR2 ANQGSEA. This CDR3 has 17 amino acids. V was clipped by 1 base and J by 3 bases; unmatched bases: 14. The CDR3, as DNA: TGCAGCGTTGAAGGGGGGAGACAGGGAGATGCGCACACTGAAGCTTTCTTT. Protein sequence: CSVEGGRQGDAHTEAFF.

This chain joins TRBV7-2 and TRBJ1-1; a weak D match, TRBD1 (5 bases). The CDR3 sequence is 15 residues long. V was pared by 1 base and J by 0 bases, with 9 bases between. The germline V gene has CDR1 SGHTA and CDR2 FQGNSA. CDR3 loop: CASSLGMTVNTEAFF. CDR3 DNA sequence: TGTGCCAGCAGCTTAGGGATGACAGTGAACACTGAAGCTTTCTTT.

The rearrangement joins TRBV7-9 to TRBJ2-7; 11 nucleotides match TRBD2. V lost 1 base, J lost 3 bases, and 2 bases stayed unmatched. Germline loops: CDR1 SEHNR, CDR2 FQNEAQ (reference sequence). This CDR3 has 15 amino acids. For the CDR3, the DNA is TGTGCCAGCAGCTTAGGTCTAGCGGGAGGCTACGAGCAGTACTTC. It yields the protein CASSLGLAGGYEQYF. Combining the CDR3 with reference TRBV7-9 and TRBJ2-7 gives the whole variable domain DTGVSQNPRHKITKRGQNVTFRCDPISEHNRLYWYRQTLGQGPEFLTYFQNEAQLEKSRLLSDRFSAERPKGSFSTLEIQRTEQGDSAMYLCASSLGLAGGYEQYFGPGTRLTVT.

In this sample, this clone turned up once. V gene TRBV15 combines with J gene TRBJ2-1; TRBD2 is a possible D gene (6 bases). The CDR3 consists of 15 residues. The germline CDR1 and CDR2 sequences are LNHNV and YYDKDF (reference sequence). V dropped 3 bases and J dropped 4 bases, with 13 bases sitting between them. DNA for the CDR3: TGTGCCACCAGCAGGGCAGCGGGTTGGTACAATGAGCAGTTCTTC. Protein product: CATSRAAGWYNEQFF.

The genes are TRBV12-3 or TRBV12-4 and TRBJ1-5; D is undetermined. V lost 2 bases, J lost 12 bases, and 14 bases lay in between. The CDR3 totals 13 residues. As DNA, the CDR3 is TGTGCCAGCAGTTTAAGCGGGCCATGGGGCCAGCATTTT. Protein: CASSLSGPWGQHF.

This rearrangement joins TRBV7-2 to TRBJ2-5; possibly TRBD2 for D (7 bases). Per germline, CDR1 SGHTA and CDR2 FQGNSA. Trimming shortened V by 3 bases and J by 2 bases, and 13 bases separated the two germline ends. This CDR3 has 15 residues. The CDR3 DNA reads as TGTGCCAGCAGCTTCAAGGGGGGGCAACAAGAGACCCAGTACTTC. Its protein product is CASSFKGGQQETQYF.

The chain couples TRBV10-1 to TRBJ2-4; D may match TRBD1 or TRBD2 (5 bases each). V dropped 0 bases and J dropped 1 base, with 19 bases sitting between them. The CDR3 runs 19 residues. Per the germline V gene, CDR1 is WNHNN and CDR2 is SYGVQD (reference sequence). CDR3 DNA: TGCGCCAGCAGTGAGTCTAGTCAGGGAACCGGGAAGGCCAAAAACATTCAGTACTTC. Translated: CASSESSQGTGKAKNIQYF.

V and J are TRBV4-2 and TRBJ2-2; D is undetermined. The CDR3 is 16 residues long. Between the trimmed V and J ends, which lost 3 bases and 4 bases, there was a span of 15 bases. Germline CDR1 LGHNA, CDR2 YNFKEQ. CDR3 nucleotide sequence: TGTGCCAGCAGCCATCCCGCCCCCGACATCACCGGGGAGCTGTTTTTT. This sequence encodes CASSHPAPDITGELFF.

This clone was seen once. V gene TRBV6-2 or TRBV6-3 combines with J gene TRBJ1-5; TRBD1 aligns across 7 bases. This CDR3 is built from 14 residues. Germline V gene data show CDR1 as MNHEY and CDR2 as SVGEGT. The J segment lost 5 bases and the V segment lost 6 bases, leaving 7 bases of the junction unmatched. The CDR3 region has the DNA TGTGCCAGCAGCCCCGACAGGGTTCATCAGCCCCAGCATTTT. Its protein product is CASSPDRVHQPQHF.

J is TRBJ2-7 and V is TRBV14; perhaps TRBD2 as D (7 bases). The CDR3 totals 13 residues. Germline V gene data show CDR1 as SGHDN and CDR2 as FVKESK. V gave up 4 bases and J gave up 6 bases, with 13 bases separating them. The CDR3 sequence: CASSLRGAFEQYF. CDR3 sequence (DNA): TGTGCCAGCAGCCTCCGGGGGGCTTTCGAGCAGTACTTC.

This clone was detected once. The rearrangement links TRBV4-3 to TRBJ2-3; TRBD2 might be the D (5 bases). The CDR3 length is 14 residues. V dropped 0 bases and J dropped 3 bases, with 7 bases sitting between them. Germline V gene lookup returns CDR1 LGHNA and CDR2 YSLEER. CDR3 DNA: TGCGCCAGCAGCCAAGATCGGGGAACAGATACGCAGTATTTT. Protein product: CASSQDRGTDTQYF.

V gene TRBV18 combines with J gene TRBJ2-2, with D perhaps given as TRBD1 or TRBD2 (6 bases each). This CDR3 has 16 amino acids. V shed 10 bases and J shed 7 bases, with 25 bases lying between them. CDR1 and CDR2 from the germline V gene are KGHSH and LQKENI. CDR3 sequence reads: CANAPEQPGGGGELFF. The CDR3 nucleotides are TGTGCCAACGCACCCGAACAGCCAGGAGGGGGCGGGGAGCTGTTTTTT.

This clone appeared once. The rearrangement links TRBV27 to TRBJ1-5, with D unresolved. This CDR3 comprises 15 residues. V was trimmed by 4 bases and J by 4 bases, leaving 14 bases between them. Germline CDR1 is MNHEY and CDR2 is SMNVEV (reference sequence). In nucleotides, the CDR3 is TGTGCCAGCAGTTCCCTCCCGATCGAGAATCAGCCCCAGCATTTT. Residues: CASSSLPIENQPQHF.

DNA for the CDR3: TGTGCCAGCAGCTTGGATCCAGTTACCTCTGGAAACACCATATATTTT. As protein: CASSLDPVTSGNTIYF. The chain employs TRBV5-5 and TRBJ1-3; D gene ambiguous. This CDR3 is built from 16 residues. Trimming left V 0 bases short and J 0 bases short, with 10 bases between. Germline-derived CDR1 and CDR2 are SGHKS and YYEKEE (reference sequence).

The J gene is TRBJ1-3, the V gene TRBV14; no clear D. V lost 3 bases and J 4 bases, leaving 13 bases between the germline ends. This CDR3 comprises 15 residues. From germline, CDR1 is SGHDN and CDR2 FVKESK. Written as DNA, the CDR3 is TGTGCCAGCAGCCATCAAACGGGCACAGGAAACACCATATATTTT. Amino acid sequence: CASSHQTGTGNTIYF.